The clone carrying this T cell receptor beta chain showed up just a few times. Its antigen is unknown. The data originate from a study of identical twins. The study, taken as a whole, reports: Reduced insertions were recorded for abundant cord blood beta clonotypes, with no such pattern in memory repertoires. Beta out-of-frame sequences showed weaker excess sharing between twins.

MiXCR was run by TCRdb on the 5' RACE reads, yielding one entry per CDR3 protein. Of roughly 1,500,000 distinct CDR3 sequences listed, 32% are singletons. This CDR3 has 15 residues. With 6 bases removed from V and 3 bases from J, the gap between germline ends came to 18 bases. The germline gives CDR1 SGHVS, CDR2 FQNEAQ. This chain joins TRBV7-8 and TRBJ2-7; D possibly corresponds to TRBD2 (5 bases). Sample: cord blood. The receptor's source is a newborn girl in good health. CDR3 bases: TGTGCCAGCAGTTTGGGGAGTCAGCTTATCTACGAGCAGTACTTC. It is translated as CASSLGSQLIYEQYF.